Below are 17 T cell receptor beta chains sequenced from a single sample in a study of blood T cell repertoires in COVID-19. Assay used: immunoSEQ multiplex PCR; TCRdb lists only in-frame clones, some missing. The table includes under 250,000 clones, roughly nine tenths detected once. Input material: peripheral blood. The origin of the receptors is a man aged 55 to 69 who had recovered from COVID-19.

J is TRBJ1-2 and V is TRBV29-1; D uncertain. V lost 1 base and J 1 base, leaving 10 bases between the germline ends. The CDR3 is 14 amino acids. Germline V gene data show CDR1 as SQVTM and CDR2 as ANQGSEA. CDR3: CSVEGGNFNYGYTF. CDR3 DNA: TGCAGCGTTGAAGGAGGGAATTTTAACTATGGCTACACCTTC.

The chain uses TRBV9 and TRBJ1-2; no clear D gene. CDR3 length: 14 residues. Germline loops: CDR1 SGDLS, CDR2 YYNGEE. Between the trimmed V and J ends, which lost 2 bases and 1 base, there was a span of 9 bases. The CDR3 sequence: CASSVREVNYGYTF. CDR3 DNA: TGTGCCAGCAGCGTCCGGGAAGTTAACTATGGCTACACCTTC. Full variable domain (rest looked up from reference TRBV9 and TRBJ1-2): DSGVTQTPKHLITATGQRVTLRCSPRSGDLSVYWYQQSLDQGLQFLIQYYNGEERAKGNILERFSAQQFPDLHSELNLSSLELGDSALYFCASSVREVNYGYTFGSGTRLTVV.

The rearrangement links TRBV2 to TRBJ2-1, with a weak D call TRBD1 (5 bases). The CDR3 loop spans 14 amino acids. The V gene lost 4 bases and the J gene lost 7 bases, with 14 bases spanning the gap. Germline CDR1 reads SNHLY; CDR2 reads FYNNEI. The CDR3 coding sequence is TGTGCCAGCAGTGGAAGGCAGGGTAGGAATGAGCAGTTCTTC. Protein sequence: CASSGRQGRNEQFF. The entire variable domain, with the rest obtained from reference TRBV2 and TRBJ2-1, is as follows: EPEVTQTPSHQVTQMGQEVILRCVPISNHLYFYWYRQILGQKVEFLVSFYNNEISEKSEIFDDQFSVERPDGSNFTLKIRSTKLEDSAMYFCASSGRQGRNEQFFGPGTRLTVL.

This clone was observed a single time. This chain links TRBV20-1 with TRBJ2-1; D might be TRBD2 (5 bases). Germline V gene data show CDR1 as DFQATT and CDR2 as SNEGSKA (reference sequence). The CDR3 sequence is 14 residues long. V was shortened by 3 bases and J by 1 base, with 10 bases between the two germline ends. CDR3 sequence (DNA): TGCAGTGCTAGTCGGACTTTTTCCTACAATGAGCAGTTCTTC. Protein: CSASRTFSYNEQFF.

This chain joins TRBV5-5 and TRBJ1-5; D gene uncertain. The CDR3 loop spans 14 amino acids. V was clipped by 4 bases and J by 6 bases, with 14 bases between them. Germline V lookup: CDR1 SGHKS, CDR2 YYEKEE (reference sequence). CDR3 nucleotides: TGTGCCAGCAGCGGACTAATAGGAACTCAGCCCCAGCATTTT. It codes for CASSGLIGTQPQHF.

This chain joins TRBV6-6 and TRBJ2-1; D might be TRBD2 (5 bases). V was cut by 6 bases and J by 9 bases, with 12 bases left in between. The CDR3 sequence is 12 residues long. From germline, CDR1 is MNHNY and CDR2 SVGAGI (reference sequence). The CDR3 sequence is CASSRRRPEQFF. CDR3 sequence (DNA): TGTGCCAGCAGCCGGAGGAGGCCTGAGCAGTTCTTC.

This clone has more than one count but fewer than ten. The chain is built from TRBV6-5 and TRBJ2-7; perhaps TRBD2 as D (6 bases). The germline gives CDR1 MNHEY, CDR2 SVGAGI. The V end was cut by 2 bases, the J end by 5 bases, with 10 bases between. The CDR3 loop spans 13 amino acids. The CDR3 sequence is CASSYRRGNEQYF. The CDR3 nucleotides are TGTGCCAGCAGTTACAGGAGGGGTAACGAGCAGTACTTC.

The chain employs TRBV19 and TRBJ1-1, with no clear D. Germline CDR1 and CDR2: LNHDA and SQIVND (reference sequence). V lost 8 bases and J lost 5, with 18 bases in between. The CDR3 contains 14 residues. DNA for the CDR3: TGTGCCAGTCGGACTAAAACCATGGTTACTGAAGCTTTCTTT. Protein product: CASRTKTMVTEAFF.

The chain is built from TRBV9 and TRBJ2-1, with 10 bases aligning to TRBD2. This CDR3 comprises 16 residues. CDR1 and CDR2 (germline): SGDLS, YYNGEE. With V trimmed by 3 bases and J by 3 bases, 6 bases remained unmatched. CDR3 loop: CASSAVAGGFYNEQFF. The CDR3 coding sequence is TGTGCCAGCAGCGCGGTAGCGGGAGGTTTCTACAATGAGCAGTTCTTC.

As DNA, the CDR3 is TGTGCCAGCAGCCCCGGACAGGGAGGCTCACCCCTCCACTTT. It specifies CASSPGQGGSPLHF. The chain links TRBV9 to TRBJ1-6; 8 bases line up with TRBD1. The CDR3 covers 14 residues. CDR1 SGDLS and CDR2 YYNGEE come from the germline V gene. Trimming at V came to 4 bases and at J to 10 bases, leaving 7 bases not matched to a gene.

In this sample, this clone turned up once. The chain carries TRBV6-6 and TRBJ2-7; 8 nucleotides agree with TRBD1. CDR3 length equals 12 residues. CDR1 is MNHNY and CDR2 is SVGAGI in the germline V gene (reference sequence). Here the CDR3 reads CVTGGLSYEQYF. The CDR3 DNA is TGTGTTACAGGGGGGCTCAGTTACGAGCAGTACTTC.

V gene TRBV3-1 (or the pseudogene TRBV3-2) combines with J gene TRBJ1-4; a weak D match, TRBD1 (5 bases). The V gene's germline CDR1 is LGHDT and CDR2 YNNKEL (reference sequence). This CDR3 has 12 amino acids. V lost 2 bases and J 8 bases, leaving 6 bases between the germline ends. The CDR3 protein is CASSQRGEKLFF. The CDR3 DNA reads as TGTGCCAGCAGCCAACGGGGGGAAAAACTGTTTTTT.

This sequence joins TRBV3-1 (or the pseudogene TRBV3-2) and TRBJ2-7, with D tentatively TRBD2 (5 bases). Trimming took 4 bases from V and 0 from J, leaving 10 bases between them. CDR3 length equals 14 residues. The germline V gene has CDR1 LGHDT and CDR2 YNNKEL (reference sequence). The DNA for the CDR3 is TGTGCCAGCAGCCCGTGGGAGCTCTCCTACGAGCAGTACTTC. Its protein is CASSPWELSYEQYF.

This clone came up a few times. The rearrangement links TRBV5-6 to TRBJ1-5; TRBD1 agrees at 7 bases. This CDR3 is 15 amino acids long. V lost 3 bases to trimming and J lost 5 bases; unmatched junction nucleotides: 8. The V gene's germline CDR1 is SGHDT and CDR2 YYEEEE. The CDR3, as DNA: TGTGCCAGCAGCTCCTCGGGACAGCTCTATCAGCCCCAGCATTTT. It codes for CASSSSGQLYQPQHF. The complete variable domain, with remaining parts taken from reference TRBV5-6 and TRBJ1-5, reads DAGVTQSPTHLIKTRGQQVTLRCSPKSGHDTVSWYQQALGQGPQFIFQYYEEEERQRGNFPDRFSGHQFPNYSSELNVNALLLGDSALYLCASSSSGQLYQPQHFGDGTRLSIL.

CDR3 sequence reads: CASSVSGGGDEQFF. CDR3 DNA sequence: TGTGCCAGCAGCGTTTCGGGCGGAGGGGATGAGCAGTTCTTC. The V call is TRBV9, the J call TRBJ2-1, with D tentatively TRBD2 (6 bases). V was clipped by 2 bases and J by 8 bases, with 14 bases between them. This CDR3 contains 14 residues. Germline CDR1 SGDLS, CDR2 YYNGEE.

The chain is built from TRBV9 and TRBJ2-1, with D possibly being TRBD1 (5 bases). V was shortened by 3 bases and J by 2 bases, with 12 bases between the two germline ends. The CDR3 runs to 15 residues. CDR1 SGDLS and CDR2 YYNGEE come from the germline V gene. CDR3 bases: TGTGCCAGCAGCGGGGGCTGGGGAACCTACAATGAGCAGTTCTTC. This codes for CASSGGWGTYNEQFF.

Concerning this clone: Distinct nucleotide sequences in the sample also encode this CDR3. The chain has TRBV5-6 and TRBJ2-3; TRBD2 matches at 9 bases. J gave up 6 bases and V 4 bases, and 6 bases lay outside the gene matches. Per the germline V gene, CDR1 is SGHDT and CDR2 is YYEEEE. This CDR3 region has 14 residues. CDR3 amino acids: CASSLPSGADTQYF. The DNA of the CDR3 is TGTGCCAGCAGCCTGCCTAGCGGGGCTGATACGCAGTATTTT. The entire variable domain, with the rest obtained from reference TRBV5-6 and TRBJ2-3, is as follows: DAGVTQSPTHLIKTRGQQVTLRCSPKSGHDTVSWYQQALGQGPQFIFQYYEEEERQRGNFPDRFSGHQFPNYSSELNVNALLLGDSALYLCASSLPSGADTQYFGPGTRLTVL.